This T cell receptor (beta chain) was observed in a study of vaccination and CD4 T cells after COVID-19. One entry per CDR3 protein results from TCRdb running MiXCR on the PCR reads. The sample shows some 29,000 distinct CDR3 sequences, approximately 51% of them seen only once. CDR1 and CDR2 from the germline V gene are MNHEY and SVGEGT. V was clipped by 7 bases and J by 2 bases, with 15 bases between them. The CDR3 is 14 residues long. The time point is: late sampling 161 to 241 days after vaccination in a few convalescent patients. V gene TRBV6-2 or TRBV6-3 combines with J gene TRBJ2-7; D is perhaps TRBD2 (6 bases). The specimen comprised CD4+ T cells from blood, sampled about 7 months after SARS-CoV-2 vaccination. The receptor was derived from a human donor who had recovered from COVID-19. The CDR3 DNA follows: TGTGCCAGCACCCCGGGACTCGAAGCCTACGAGCAGTACTTC. It specifies CASTPGLEAYEQYF.